One and the same sample provided the 10 T cell receptor beta chains below, sequenced in a study of T cell changes during pregnancy in multiple sclerosis. This table comes from immunoSEQ multiplex PCR, and its TCRdb copy is limited to in-frame clones, with some not included. The sample lists 40,000 or so clones, roughly 93% seen once, with about 9% in the top ten. This specimen was CD8+ T cells from peripheral blood mononuclear cells, taken in the third trimester of pregnancy. These receptors all stem from a female donor with multiple sclerosis, enrolled in a pregnancy study.

This chain joins TRBV27 and TRBJ2-7, with TRBD2 identical over 8 bases. V was clipped by 6 bases and J by 0 bases; unmatched bases: 1. Germline assignment: CDR1 MNHEY and CDR2 SMNVEV (reference sequence). The CDR3 runs to 13 residues. This chain's CDR3 is CASRLADSYEQYF. The CDR3 DNA reads TGTGCCAGCAGACTAGCGGACTCCTACGAGCAGTACTTC.

This clone was recorded once. The V call is TRBV7-8, the J call TRBJ2-7; 7 nucleotides match TRBD1. V trimming: 3 bases; J trimming: 1 base; junction bases outside the gene matches: 3. The V gene's germline CDR1 is SGHVS and CDR2 FQNEAQ. The CDR3 runs 14 residues. The CDR3 loop is CASSFHRGSYEQYF. The DNA of the CDR3 is TGTGCCAGCAGCTTCCACAGGGGTTCCTACGAGCAGTACTTC.

The rearrangement joins TRBV6-1 to TRBJ2-5; TRBD2 matches 10 bases. Per germline, CDR1 MNHNS and CDR2 SASEGT. The CDR3 consists of 15 residues. V shed 5 bases, J shed 5 bases, and the junction held 8 bases outside the gene matches. CDR3 sequence (DNA): TGTGCCAGCAGTTCCTTAGCGGGGGGTTCGGAGACCCAGTACTTC. Protein: CASSSLAGGSETQYF.

The genes are TRBV20-1 and TRBJ2-7; TRBD1 aligns across 8 bases. Per germline, CDR1 DFQATT and CDR2 SNEGSKA (reference sequence). This CDR3 has 11 residues. The junction had 3 bases not matched to a gene; V was cut back by 5 bases and J by 6 bases. This CDR3 is CSAPTGGEQYF. CDR3 sequence (DNA): TGCAGTGCTCCCACAGGGGGCGAGCAGTACTTC.

The chain links TRBV30 to TRBJ1-3, with TRBD1 matching 8 bases. Germline-derived CDR1 and CDR2 are GTSNPN and SVGIG (reference sequence). V lost 5 bases to trimming and J lost 0 bases; unmatched junction nucleotides: 0. The length of the CDR3 is 13 residues. The CDR3 loop is CAWGQGSGNTIYF. CDR3 nucleotides: TGTGCCTGGGGACAGGGCTCTGGAAACACCATATATTTT.

The chain has TRBV6-5 and TRBJ2-3, with a weak D call TRBD2 (5 bases). V shed 0 bases and J shed 6 bases, with 10 bases lying between them. CDR1 and CDR2 (germline): MNHEY, SVGAGI. This CDR3 has 14 amino acids. The CDR3 sequence is CASSYSSEADTQYF. In DNA form, the CDR3 reads TGTGCCAGCAGTTACTCTTCGGAGGCCGATACGCAGTATTTT.

The chain employs TRBV10-3 and TRBJ2-1; D perhaps matches TRBD2 (7 bases). Germline loops: CDR1 ENHRY, CDR2 SYGVKD. The CDR3 runs to 15 residues. Trimming cost V 3 bases and J 10 bases, with 19 bases left between them. In DNA form, the CDR3 reads TGTGCCATCAGTGATACGCGGGGGCCGAACGGGGAGCAGTTCTTC. Translated: CAISDTRGPNGEQFF.

V gene TRBV29-1 combines with J gene TRBJ2-7, with D possibly TRBD1 on 6 matching bases. The CDR3 totals 13 residues. V lost 4 bases, J lost 4 bases, and 14 bases lay in between. Germline CDR1 SQVTM, CDR2 ANQGSEA. This CDR3 reads CSVGAGEGYEQYF. In nucleotides, the CDR3 is TGCAGCGTTGGGGCAGGGGAAGGGTACGAGCAGTACTTC.

V usage is TRBV6-6 and J usage is TRBJ1-4; D gene ambiguous. This CDR3 spans 13 amino acids. V dropped 8 bases and J dropped 0 bases, with 7 bases sitting between them. The germline gives CDR1 MNHNY, CDR2 SVGAGI (reference sequence). CDR3 coding DNA: TGTGCCAGCCTAGATGCAACTAATGAAAAACTGTTTTTT. Encoded protein: CASLDATNEKLFF.

The chain employs TRBV11-1 and TRBJ2-1; TRBD2 aligns across 14 bases. Germline loops: CDR1 SGHAT, CDR2 FQDESV (reference sequence). Trimming at V came to 4 bases and at J to 1 base, leaving 6 bases not matched to a gene. This CDR3 has 18 residues. The CDR3 is CASSWRLAGGVSYNEQFF. DNA for the CDR3: TGTGCCAGCAGCTGGAGACTAGCGGGGGGGGTTTCCTACAATGAGCAGTTCTTC.